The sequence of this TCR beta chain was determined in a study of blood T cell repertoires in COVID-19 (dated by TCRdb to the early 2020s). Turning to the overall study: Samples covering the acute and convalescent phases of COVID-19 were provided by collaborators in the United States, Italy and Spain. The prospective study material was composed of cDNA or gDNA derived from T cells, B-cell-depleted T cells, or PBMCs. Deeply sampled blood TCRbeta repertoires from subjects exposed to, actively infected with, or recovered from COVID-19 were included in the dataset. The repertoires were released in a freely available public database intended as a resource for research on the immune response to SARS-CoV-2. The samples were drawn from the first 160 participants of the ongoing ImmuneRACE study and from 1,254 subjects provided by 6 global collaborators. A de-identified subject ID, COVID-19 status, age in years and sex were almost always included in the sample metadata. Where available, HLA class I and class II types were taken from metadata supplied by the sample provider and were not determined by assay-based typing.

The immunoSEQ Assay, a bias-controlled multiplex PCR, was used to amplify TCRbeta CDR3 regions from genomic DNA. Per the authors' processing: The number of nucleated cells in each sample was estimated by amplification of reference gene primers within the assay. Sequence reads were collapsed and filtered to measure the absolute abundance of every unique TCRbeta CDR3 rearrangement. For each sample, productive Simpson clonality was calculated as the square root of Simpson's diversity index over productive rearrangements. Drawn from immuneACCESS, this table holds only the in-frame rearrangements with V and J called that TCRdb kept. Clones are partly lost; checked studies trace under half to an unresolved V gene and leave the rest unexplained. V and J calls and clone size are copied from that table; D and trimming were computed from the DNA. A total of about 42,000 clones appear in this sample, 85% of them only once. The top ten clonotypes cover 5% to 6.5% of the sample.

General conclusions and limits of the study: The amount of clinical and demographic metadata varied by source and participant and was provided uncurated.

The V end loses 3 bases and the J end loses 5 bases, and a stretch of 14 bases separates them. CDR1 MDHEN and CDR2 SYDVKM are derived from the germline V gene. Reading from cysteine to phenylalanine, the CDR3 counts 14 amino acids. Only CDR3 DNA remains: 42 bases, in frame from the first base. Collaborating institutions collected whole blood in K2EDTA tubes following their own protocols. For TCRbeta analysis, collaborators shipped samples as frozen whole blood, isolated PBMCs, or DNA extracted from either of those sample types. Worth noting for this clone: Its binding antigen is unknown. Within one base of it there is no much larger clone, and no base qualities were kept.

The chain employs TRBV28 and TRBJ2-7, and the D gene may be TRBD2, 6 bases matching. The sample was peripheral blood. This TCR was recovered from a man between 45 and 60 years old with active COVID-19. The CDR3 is CASSFGGRTNEQYF. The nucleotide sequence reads TGTGCCAGCAGTTTCGGAGGGCGCACCAACGAGCAGTACTTC.